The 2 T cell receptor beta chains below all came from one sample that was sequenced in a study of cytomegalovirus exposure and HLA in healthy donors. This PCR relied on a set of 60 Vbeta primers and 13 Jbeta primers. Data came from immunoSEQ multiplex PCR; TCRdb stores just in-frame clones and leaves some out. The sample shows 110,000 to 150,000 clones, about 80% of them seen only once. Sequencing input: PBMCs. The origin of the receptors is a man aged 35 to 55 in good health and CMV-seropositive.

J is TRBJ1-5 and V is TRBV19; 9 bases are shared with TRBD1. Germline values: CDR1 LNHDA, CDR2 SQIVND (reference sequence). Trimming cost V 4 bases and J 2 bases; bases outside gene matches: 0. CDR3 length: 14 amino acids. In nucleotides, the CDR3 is TGTGCCAGTAGTAGGACAGGGGGCAATCAGCCCCAGCATTTT. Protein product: CASSRTGGNQPQHF.

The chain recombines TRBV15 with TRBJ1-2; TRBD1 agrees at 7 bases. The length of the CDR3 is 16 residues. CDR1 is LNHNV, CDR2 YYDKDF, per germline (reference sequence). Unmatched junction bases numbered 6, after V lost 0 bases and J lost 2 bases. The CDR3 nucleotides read TGTGCCACCAGCAGAGATCCGGGACAGCCGAACTATGGCTACACCTTC. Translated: CATSRDPGQPNYGYTF. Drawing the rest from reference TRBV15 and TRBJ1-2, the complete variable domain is DAMVIQNPRYQVTQFGKPVTLSCSQTLNHNVMYWYQQKSSQAPKLLFHYYDKDFNNEADTPDNFQSRRPNTSFCFLDIRSPGLGDTAMYLCATSRDPGQPNYGYTFGSGTRLTVV.